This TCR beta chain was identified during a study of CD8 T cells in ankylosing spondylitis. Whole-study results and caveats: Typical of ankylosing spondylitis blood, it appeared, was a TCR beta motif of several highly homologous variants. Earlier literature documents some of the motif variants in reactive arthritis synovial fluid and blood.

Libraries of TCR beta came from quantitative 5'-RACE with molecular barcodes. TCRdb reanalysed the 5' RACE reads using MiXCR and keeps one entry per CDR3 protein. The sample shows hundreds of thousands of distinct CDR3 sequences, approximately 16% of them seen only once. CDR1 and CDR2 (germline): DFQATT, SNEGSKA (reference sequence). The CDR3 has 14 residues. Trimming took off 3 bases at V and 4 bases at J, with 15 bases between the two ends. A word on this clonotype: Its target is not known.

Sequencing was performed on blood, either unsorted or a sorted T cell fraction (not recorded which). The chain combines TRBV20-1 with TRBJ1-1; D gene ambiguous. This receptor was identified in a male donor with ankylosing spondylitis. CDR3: CSARSEAPGTEAFF. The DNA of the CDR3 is TGCAGTGCTAGGTCCGAGGCGCCGGGCACTGAAGCTTTCTTT.